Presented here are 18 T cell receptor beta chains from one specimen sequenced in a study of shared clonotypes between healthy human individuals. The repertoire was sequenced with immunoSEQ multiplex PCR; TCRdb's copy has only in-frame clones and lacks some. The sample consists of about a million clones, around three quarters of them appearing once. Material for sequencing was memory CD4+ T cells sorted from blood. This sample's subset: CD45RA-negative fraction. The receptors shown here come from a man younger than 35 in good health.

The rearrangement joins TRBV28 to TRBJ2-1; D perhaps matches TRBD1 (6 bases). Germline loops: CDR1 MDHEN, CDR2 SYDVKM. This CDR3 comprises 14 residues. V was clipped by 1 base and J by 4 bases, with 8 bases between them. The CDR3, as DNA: TGTGCCAGCAGTTTATATGGACAGTACAATGAGCAGTTCTTC. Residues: CASSLYGQYNEQFF.

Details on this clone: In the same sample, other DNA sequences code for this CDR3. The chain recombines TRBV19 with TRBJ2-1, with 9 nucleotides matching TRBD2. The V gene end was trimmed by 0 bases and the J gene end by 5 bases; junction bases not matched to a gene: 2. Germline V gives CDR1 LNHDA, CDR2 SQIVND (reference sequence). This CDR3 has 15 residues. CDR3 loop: CASSIEAGGHNEQFF. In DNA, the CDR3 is TGTGCCAGTAGTATAGAAGCGGGAGGTCACAATGAGCAGTTCTTC.

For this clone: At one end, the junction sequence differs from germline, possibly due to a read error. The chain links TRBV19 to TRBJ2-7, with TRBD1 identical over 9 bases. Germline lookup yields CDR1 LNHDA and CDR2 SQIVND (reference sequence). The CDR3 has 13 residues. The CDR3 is CASSPGTGRLLLF. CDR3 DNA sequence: TGTGCCAGTAGTCCCGGGACAGGGAGATTGCTTTTGTTC.

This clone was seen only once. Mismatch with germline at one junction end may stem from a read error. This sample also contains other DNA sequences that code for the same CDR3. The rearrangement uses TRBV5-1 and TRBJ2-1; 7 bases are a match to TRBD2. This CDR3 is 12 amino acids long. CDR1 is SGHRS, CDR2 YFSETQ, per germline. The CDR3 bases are TGCGCCAGCAGTTTGGGGGGGAATGAGCAGTTCTTC. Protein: CASSLGGNEQFF.

The CDR3 DNA sequence: TGTGCCAGCAGTTACCCACAGTTGAGGGAGACCCAGTACTTC. Protein sequence: CASSYPQLRETQYF. The rearrangement links TRBV6-5 to TRBJ2-5; unclear D gene. V shed 2 bases and J shed 5 bases, with 12 bases lying between them. The CDR3 spans 14 residues. Germline values: CDR1 MNHEY, CDR2 SVGAGI.

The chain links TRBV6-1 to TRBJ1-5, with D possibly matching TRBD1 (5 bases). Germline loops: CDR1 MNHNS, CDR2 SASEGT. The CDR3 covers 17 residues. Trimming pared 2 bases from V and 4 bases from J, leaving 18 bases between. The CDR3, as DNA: TGTGCCAGCAGTGAATCCATTCAGGGATCCAGAAATCAGCCCCAGCATTTT. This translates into CASSESIQGSRNQPQHF.

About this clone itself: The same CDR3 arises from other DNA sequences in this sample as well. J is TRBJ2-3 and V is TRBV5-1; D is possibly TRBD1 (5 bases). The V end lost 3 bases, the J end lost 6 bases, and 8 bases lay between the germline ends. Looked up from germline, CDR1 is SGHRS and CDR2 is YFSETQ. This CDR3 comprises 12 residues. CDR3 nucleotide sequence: TGCGCCAGCAGCTGGACAAGGGATACGCAGTATTTT. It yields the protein CASSWTRDTQYF.

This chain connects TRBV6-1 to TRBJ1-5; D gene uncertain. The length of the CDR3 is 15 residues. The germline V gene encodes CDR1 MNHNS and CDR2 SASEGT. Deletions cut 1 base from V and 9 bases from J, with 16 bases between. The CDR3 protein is CASSEELSGSWPQHF. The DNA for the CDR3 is TGTGCCAGCAGTGAAGAGCTATCTGGGAGCTGGCCCCAGCATTTT.

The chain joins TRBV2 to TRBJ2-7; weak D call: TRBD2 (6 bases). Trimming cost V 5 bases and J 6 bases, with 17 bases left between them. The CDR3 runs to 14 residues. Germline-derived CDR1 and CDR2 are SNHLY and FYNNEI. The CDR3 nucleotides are TGTGCCAGCAGTCGAACGGGAGTCCTCGGCGAGCAGTACTTC. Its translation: CASSRTGVLGEQYF.

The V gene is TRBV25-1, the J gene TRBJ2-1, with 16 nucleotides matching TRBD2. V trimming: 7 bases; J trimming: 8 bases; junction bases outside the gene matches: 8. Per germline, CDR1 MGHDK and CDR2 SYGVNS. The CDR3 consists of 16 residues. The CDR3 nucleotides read TGTGCCAGCATCGGGACTAGCGGGGGGGCCTCGGATGAGCAGTTCTTC. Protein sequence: CASIGTSGGASDEQFF.

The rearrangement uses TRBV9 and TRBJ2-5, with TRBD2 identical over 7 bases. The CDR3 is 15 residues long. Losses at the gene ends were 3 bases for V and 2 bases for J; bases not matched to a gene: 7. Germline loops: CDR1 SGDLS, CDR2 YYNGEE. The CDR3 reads CASSAQSGAQETQYF. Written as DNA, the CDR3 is TGTGCCAGCAGCGCCCAGAGCGGGGCTCAAGAGACCCAGTACTTC.

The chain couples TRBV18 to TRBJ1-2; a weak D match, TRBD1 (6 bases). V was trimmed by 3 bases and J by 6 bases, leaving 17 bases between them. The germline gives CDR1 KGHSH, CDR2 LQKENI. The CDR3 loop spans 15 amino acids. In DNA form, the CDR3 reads TGTGCCAGCTCACCGGTCGTGGGGGGCGCCGATGGCTACACCTTC. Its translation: CASSPVVGGADGYTF.

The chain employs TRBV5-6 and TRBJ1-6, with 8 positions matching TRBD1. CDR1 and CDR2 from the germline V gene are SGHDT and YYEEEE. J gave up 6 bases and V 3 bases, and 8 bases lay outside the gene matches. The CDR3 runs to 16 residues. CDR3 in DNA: TGTGCCAGCAGCTACGACAGGGGCGTCCCTAATTCACCCCTCCACTTT. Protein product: CASSYDRGVPNSPLHF.

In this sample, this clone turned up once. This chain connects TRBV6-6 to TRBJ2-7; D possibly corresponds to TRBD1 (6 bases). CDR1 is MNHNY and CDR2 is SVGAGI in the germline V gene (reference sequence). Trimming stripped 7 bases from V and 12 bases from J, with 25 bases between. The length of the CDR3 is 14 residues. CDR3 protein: CASTSPRNREVGYF. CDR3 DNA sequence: TGTGCCAGCACCTCGCCCAGAAACAGGGAAGTGGGGTACTTC.

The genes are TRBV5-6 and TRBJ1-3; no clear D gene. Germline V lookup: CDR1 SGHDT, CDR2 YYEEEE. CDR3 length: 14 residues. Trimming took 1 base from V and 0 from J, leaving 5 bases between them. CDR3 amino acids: CASSLSVSGNTIYF. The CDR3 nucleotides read TGTGCCAGCAGCTTGTCAGTCTCTGGAAACACCATATATTTT.

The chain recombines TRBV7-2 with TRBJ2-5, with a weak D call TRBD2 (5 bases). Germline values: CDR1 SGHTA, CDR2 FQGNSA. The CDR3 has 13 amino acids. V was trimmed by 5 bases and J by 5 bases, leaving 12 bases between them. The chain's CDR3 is CASSPRGRETQYF. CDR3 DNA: TGTGCCAGCAGCCCCCGGGGTCGGGAGACCCAGTACTTC.

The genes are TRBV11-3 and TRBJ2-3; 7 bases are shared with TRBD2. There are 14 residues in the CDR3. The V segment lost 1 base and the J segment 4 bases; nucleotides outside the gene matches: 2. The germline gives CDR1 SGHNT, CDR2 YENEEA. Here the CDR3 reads CASSLARGADTQYF. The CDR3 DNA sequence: TGTGCCAGCAGCTTAGCCCGGGGGGCAGATACGCAGTATTTT.

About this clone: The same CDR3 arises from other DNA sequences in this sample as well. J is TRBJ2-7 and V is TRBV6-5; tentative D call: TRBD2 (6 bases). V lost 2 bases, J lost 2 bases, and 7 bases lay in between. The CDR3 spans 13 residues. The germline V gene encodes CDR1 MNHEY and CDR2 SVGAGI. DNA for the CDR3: TGTGCCAGCAGTTACGGGGGGACCTACGAGCAGTACTTC. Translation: CASSYGGTYEQYF.